The 7 T cell receptor beta chains in this list originate from one sample, sequenced in a study of shared clonotypes between healthy human individuals. Assay used: immunoSEQ multiplex PCR; TCRdb lists only in-frame clones, some missing. The table records about 710,000 clones, 73% of them present only once. The specimen sequenced was memory CD4+ T cells sorted from blood. Sample subset: CD45RA-negative fraction. Receptors originate from a young woman in good health.

This clone has only a few counts. The V gene is TRBV28, the J gene TRBJ2-3; D not certain. The CDR3 consists of 11 residues. The V gene lost 3 bases and the J gene lost 8 bases, with 6 bases spanning the gap. Germline values: CDR1 MDHEN, CDR2 SYDVKM. CDR3 residues: CASSFLGTQYF. The CDR3 DNA reads TGTGCCAGCAGTTTTCTTGGTACGCAGTATTTT.

This clone was observed a few times. The chain has TRBV5-1 and TRBJ2-1; a weak D match, TRBD2 (5 bases). Trimming left V 2 bases short and J 9 bases short, with 6 bases between. Germline V gives CDR1 SGHRS, CDR2 YFSETQ. The CDR3 is 11 residues long. CDR3 residues: CASSFGVEQFF. Here the CDR3 DNA reads TGCGCCAGCAGCTTCGGGGTTGAGCAGTTCTTC.

The genes are TRBV29-1 and TRBJ2-2, with a tentative D call TRBD2 (6 bases). This CDR3 spans 13 amino acids. Germline V lookup: CDR1 SQVTM, CDR2 ANQGSEA. V was pared by 6 bases and J by 6 bases, with 14 bases between. CDR3 residues: CSVGLSGPGELFF. CDR3 bases: TGCAGCGTGGGACTGTCGGGACCCGGGGAGCTGTTTTTT.

The V call is TRBV13, the J call TRBJ2-3; D not certain. The length of the CDR3 is 15 residues. Germline CDR1 is PRHDT and CDR2 is FYEKMQ (reference sequence). Trimming stripped 3 bases from V and 3 bases from J, with 13 bases between. The CDR3 sequence: CASSLRMGETDTQYF. In DNA form, the CDR3 reads TGTGCCAGCAGCTTGCGCATGGGTGAGACAGATACGCAGTATTTT.

Remarks on this clone: Other DNA sequences in this specimen translate into the identical CDR3. The rearrangement uses TRBV11-2 and TRBJ2-3, with TRBD2 as a possible D gene (5 bases). The CDR3 covers 14 residues. Looked up from germline, CDR1 is SGHAT and CDR2 is FQNNGV. V lost 4 bases to trimming and J lost 3 bases, with 11 bases between them. DNA for the CDR3: TGTGCCAGCAGCTCAGGCGGAGGAACAGATACGCAGTATTTT. Translated, it gives CASSSGGGTDTQYF.

The chain recombines TRBV27 with TRBJ2-3, with 8 bases lining up with TRBD2. CDR1 and CDR2 from the germline V gene are MNHEY and SMNVEV (reference sequence). The CDR3 is made up of 16 amino acids. The trim removed 6 bases at V and 4 bases at J, leaving 12 bases unmatched. This CDR3 reads CASRAWAGGPADTQYF. CDR3 DNA: TGTGCCAGCAGGGCCTGGGCGGGAGGCCCCGCAGATACGCAGTATTTT.

The chain has TRBV4-1 and TRBJ1-2, with D possibly TRBD1 on 6 matching bases. V was trimmed by 0 bases and J by 5 bases, leaving 13 bases between them. Per the germline V gene, CDR1 is MGHRA and CDR2 is YSYEKL. The CDR3 is 15 residues long. The CDR3 sequence: CASSQDPQGLYGYTF. DNA for the CDR3: TGCGCCAGCAGCCAAGATCCACAGGGCTTGTATGGCTACACCTTC.